The next 8 T cell receptor beta chains were all read from a single sample in a study of CXCR3-negative and CXCR3-positive naive CD8 T cells. Each TRB cDNA library was prepared by 5' RACE (with UMI labels). TCRdb reprocessed the 5' RACE reads, keeping one entry per CDR3 protein, no DNA. Recorded for this sample: more than 45,000 distinct CDR3 sequences. The sequenced sample consisted of memory CD8+ T cells from blood. These TCRs come from a human donor in good health. Some clones in this sample may be carry-over from other donors' samples.

The chain uses TRBV10-3 and TRBJ1-1; the D call of TRBD1 rests on TCRdb alone, since no DNA is present to check it. This CDR3 comprises 15 residues. CDR1 ENHRY and CDR2 SYGVKD come from the germline V gene. CDR3 sequence: CAISETGWEYPEAFF.

J is TRBJ2-3 and V is TRBV6-4. The CDR3 spans 16 residues. Looked up from germline, CDR1 is MRHNA and CDR2 is SNTAGT. The CDR3 loop is CTSSDSLDTSTDTQYF.

This CDR3 is CAWDPGQGADEQYF. The chain joins TRBV30 to TRBJ2-7; the TRBD1 assignment by TCRdb is unverifiable without DNA. Germline-derived CDR1 and CDR2 are GTSNPN and SVGIG (reference sequence). The CDR3 consists of 14 residues.

The chain uses TRBV25-1 and TRBJ2-2; TCRdb calls TRBD1, which cannot be checked without DNA. Germline CDR1 reads MGHDK; CDR2 reads SYGVNS. The CDR3 runs to 16 residues. The CDR3 is CASSDRDPAGTGELFF.

The rearrangement uses TRBV10-3 and TRBJ2-1; the TCRdb D gene call, TRBD1, has no DNA to confirm it. Germline V CDR1 and CDR2: ENHRY, SYGVKD. CDR3 length: 14 residues. CDR3 sequence reads: CAISESNGKDEQFF.

J is TRBJ2-3 and V is TRBV27; TCRdb names TRBD2, which stays unverified in the absence of DNA. CDR1 and CDR2 from the germline V gene are MNHEY and SMNVEV (reference sequence). This CDR3 has 18 residues. CDR3 loop: CASSLLDGRDDDTDTQYF.

The chain has TRBV6-5 and TRBJ2-7; no DNA is available, so the TRBD1 call from TCRdb remains unchecked. CDR3 length: 14 residues. Germline assignment: CDR1 MNHEY and CDR2 SVGAGI. This chain's CDR3 is CASSYGGEGYEQYF.

This chain connects TRBV29-1 to TRBJ2-2; the D gene TCRdb calls, TRBD2, cannot be checked with no DNA. Germline V CDR1 and CDR2: SQVTM, ANQGSEA. The CDR3 totals 13 residues. The CDR3 spells CSVSQAQAGELFF.